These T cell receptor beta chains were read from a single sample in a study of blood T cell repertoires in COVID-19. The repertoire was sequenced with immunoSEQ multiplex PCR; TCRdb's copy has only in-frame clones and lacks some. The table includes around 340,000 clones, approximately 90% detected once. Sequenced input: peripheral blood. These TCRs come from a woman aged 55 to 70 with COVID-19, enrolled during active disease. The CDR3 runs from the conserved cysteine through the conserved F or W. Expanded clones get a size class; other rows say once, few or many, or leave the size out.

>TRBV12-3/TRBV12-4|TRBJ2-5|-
CASSLGDKTQYF
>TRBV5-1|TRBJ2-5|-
CASSLQTSGGAETQYF
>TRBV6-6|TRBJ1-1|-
CASSYSRQGVTEAFF
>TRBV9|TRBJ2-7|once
CASSVGADYEQYF
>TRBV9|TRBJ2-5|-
CASSVGQAETQYF
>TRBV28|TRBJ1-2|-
CASRTVMSYGYTF
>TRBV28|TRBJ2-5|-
CASSPELIAGEGTQYF
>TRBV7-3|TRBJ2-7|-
CASSLEAGAAYEQYF
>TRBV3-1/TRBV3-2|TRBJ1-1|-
CASSRSGVFTEAFF
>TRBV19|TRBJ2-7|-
CASSINYLYEQYF
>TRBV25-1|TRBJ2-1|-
CASSSRRAGGYNEQFF
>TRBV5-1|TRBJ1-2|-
CASSRGQGIAYGYTF
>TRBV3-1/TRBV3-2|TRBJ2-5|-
CASSQIGGAYF
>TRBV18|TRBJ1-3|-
CASSAQGSGNTIYF
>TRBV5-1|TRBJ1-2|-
CASSPRQGVYGYTF
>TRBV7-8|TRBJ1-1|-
CASSLGIERGREAFF
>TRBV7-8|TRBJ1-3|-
CASTRMAGAAGNTIYF
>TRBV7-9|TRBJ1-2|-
CASSLLFQGLYTF
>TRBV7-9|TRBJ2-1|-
CASSLAGSGWVIEQFF
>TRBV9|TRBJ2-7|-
CASSVGGQGEQYF
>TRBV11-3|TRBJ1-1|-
CASSSQGELNTEAFF
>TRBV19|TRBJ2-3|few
CASSIGGVGGRTDTQYF
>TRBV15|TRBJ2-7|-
CATSRVSGIGQYF
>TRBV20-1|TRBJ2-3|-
CSAPVRDTQYF